Listed below are T cell receptor beta chains from one sample, sequenced in a study of Graves' ophthalmopathy and Graves' hyperthyroidism. TCRdb itself ran the multiplex PCR reads through MiXCR, one entry per CDR3 protein. The table has just over 400,000 distinct CDR3 sequences, roughly 21% seen once. The sequencing input was peripheral blood. These receptors came from a woman younger than 35 with stable Graves' hyperthyroidism. The CDR3 runs from the conserved cysteine through the conserved F or W. D genes are given only for firm matches. Clone size is shown for a subset of rows, as once, few, many or a class of expanded clone.

many | TRBJ2-4 | . | TRBV30 | CAWSTSGLDIQYF | TGTGCCTGGAGTACATCGGGGTTAGACATTCAGTACTTC
many | TRBJ2-7 | . | TRBV5-1 | CASSLSLGTYEQYF | TGCGCCAGCAGCTTGTCGCTAGGCACCTACGAGCAGTACTTC
many | TRBJ1-3 | . | TRBV6-5 | CASSSSKGNTIYF | TGTGCCAGCAGTTCCAGTAAGGGAAACACCATATATTTT
many | TRBJ1-6 | . | TRBV4-3 | CASSQDPTSRRPLHF | TGCGCCAGCAGCCAAGATCCCACCTCCAGGCGGCCCCTCCACTTT
. | TRBJ2-1 | . | TRBV2 | CASSGVAANNEQFF | TGTGCCAGCAGTGGGGTAGCGGCGAACAATGAGCAGTTCTTC
many | TRBJ2-7 | TRBD1 | TRBV12-3/TRBV12-4 | CASSLTGQYYEQYF | TGTGCCAGCAGTTTAACGGGACAGTACTACGAGCAGTACTTC
. | TRBJ2-7 | TRBD1 | TRBV27 | CASSPHRQGYEQYF | TGTGCCAGCAGTCCGCATCGACAGGGATACGAGCAGTACTTC
many | TRBJ2-5 | . | TRBV15 | CATSRAFRHF | TGTGCCACCAGCAGAGCGTTTCGGCACTTC
few | TRBJ1-2 | . | TRBV12-3/TRBV12-4 | CASSSNSGGYTF | TGTGCCAGCAGTTCGAACAGCGGTGGCTACACCTTC
many | TRBJ2-7 | TRBD2 | TRBV20-1 | CSARESGDAYEQYF | TGCAGTGCTAGAGAGAGCGGGGACGCCTACGAGCAGTACTTC
few | TRBJ2-6 | . | TRBV11-1 | CASRDRTDSGANVLTF | TGTGCCAGCAGGGATAGGACGGACTCTGGGGCCAACGTCCTGACTTTC
many | TRBJ2-7 | . | TRBV28 | CASSRQESNEQYF | TGTGCCAGCAGTAGACAGGAGAGCAACGAGCAGTACTTC
many | TRBJ2-4 | TRBD1 | TRBV11-1 | CASSPRQGENIQYF | TGTGCCAGCAGCCCCCGACAGGGGGAAAACATTCAGTACTTC
many | TRBJ2-7 | . | TRBV18 | CASSQPGHTDSEQYF | TGTGCCAGCTCACAACCGGGACACACTGACAGCGAGCAGTACTTC
many | TRBJ1-5 | TRBD1 | TRBV7-8 | CASSLDSTGGTSNQPQHF | TGTGCCAGCAGCTTAGATAGTACAGGGGGAACCAGCAATCAGCCCCAGCATTTT
many | TRBJ2-5 | . | TRBV12-3/TRBV12-4 | CASSLTGEDDTTQYF | TGTGCCAGCAGTTTAACGGGGGAGGATGATACGACCCAGTACTTC
many | TRBJ2-7 | . | TRBV19 | CASSMDRERIYEQYF | TGTGCCAGTAGTATGGACCGGGAAAGGATCTACGAGCAGTACTTC
few | TRBJ2-7 | . | TRBV6-5 | CASSYYEGAYEQYF | TGTGCCAGCAGTTACTACGAGGGCGCCTACGAGCAGTACTTC
few | TRBJ1-1 | TRBD1 | TRBV7-8 | CASSSLQGNTEACF | TGTGCCAGCAGCTCCTTACAGGGGAACACTGAAGCTTGCTTT
many | TRBJ1-2 | . | TRBV12-3/TRBV12-4 | CASSLPAGLWYYGYTF | TGTGCCAGCAGTTTGCCCGCCGGATTATGGTACTATGGCTACACCTTC
many | TRBJ2-2 | . | TRBV7-9 | CASSIQGTGELFF | TGTGCCAGCAGCATACAGGGAACCGGGGAGCTGTTTTTT
many | TRBJ2-7 | TRBD1 | TRBV4-3 | CASSQEGQGGTYEQYF | TGCGCCAGCAGCCAAGAGGGACAGGGGGGGACCTACGAGCAGTACTTC
many | TRBJ2-3 | TRBD2 | TRBV6-1 | CASSELAGGPDTQYF | TGTGCCAGCAGTGAACTAGCGGGAGGGCCAGATACGCAGTATTTT
. | TRBJ2-5 | . | TRBV7-2 | CASSLGTGGTEYF | TGTGCCAGCAGCTTAGGGACTGGCGGGACGGAGTACTTC
many | TRBJ1-6 | . | TRBV6-9 | CASSYSGTNSPLHF | TGTGCCAGCAGTTATTCCGGGACGAATTCACCCCTCCACTTT
many | TRBJ2-7 | . | TRBV7-9 | CASSPPGIYEQYF | TGTGCCAGCAGCCCACCAGGCATTTACGAGCAGTACTTC
many | TRBJ2-7 | . | TRBV11-3 | CASSMTGREEQYF | TGTGCCAGCAGCATGACAGGGCGGGAGGAGCAGTACTTC
. | TRBJ2-7 | . | TRBV6-2/TRBV6-3 | CASSLYIGSYEQYF | TGTGCCAGCAGTCTCTACATCGGCTCCTACGAGCAGTACTTC
many | TRBJ2-5 | . | TRBV4-1 | CASSQDHDSLETQYF | TGCGCCAGCAGCCAAGACCATGACAGCCTAGAGACCCAGTACTTC
many | TRBJ1-1 | TRBD1 | TRBV27 | CASTKQGAPDEAFF | TGTGCCAGCACAAAACAGGGGGCGCCGGATGAAGCTTTCTTT
once | TRBJ1-5 | TRBD1 | TRBV10-3 | CAISGFAGGIQPQHF | TGTGCCATCAGTGGGTTCGCAGGGGGAATTCAGCCCCAGCATTTT
many | TRBJ2-5 | TRBD2 | TRBV5-1 | CASSLRGRAEETQYF | TGCGCCAGCAGCTTACGAGGGAGGGCCGAGGAGACCCAGTACTTC
many | TRBJ2-7 | TRBD1 | TRBV30 | CAWSMGQWALKQSYEQYF | TGTGCCTGGAGTATGGGACAGTGGGCCCTAAAGCAGTCCTACGAGCAGTACTTC
many | TRBJ2-5 | . | TRBV20-1 | CSANDGTQQETQYF | TGCAGTGCTAACGACGGGACACAACAAGAGACCCAGTACTTC
many | TRBJ2-5 | . | TRBV7-2 | CASSSVHTGQETQYF | TGTGCCAGCAGCTCAGTTCACACAGGGCAAGAGACCCAGTACTTC
few | TRBJ2-2 | . | TRBV3-1 | CASSQAGTGELFF | TGTGCCAGCAGCCAAGCGGGCACCGGGGAGCTGTTTTTT
many | TRBJ1-2 | . | TRBV6-2/TRBV6-3 | CASTDGTSYGYTF | TGTGCCAGCACCGACGGGACATCCTATGGCTACACCTTC
few | TRBJ1-5 | TRBD1 | TRBV4-3 | CASSQETGRGQPQHF | TGCGCCAGCAGCCAAGAGACAGGGCGAGGTCAGCCCCAGCATTTT
many | TRBJ2-7 | . | TRBV29-1 | CSVQLSGAYEQYF | TGCAGCGTCCAGCTCTCGGGGGCCTACGAGCAGTACTTC
few | TRBJ1-6 | . | TRBV12-3/TRBV12-4 | CASSPGVYNSPLHF | TGTGCCAGCAGCCCGGGGGTTTATAATTCACCCCTCCACTTT
many | TRBJ1-2 | . | TRBV6-5 | CASSYSQRLNYGYTF | TGTGCCAGCAGTTACTCACAGCGACTGAACTATGGCTACACCTTC
many | TRBJ1-1 | . | TRBV6-8 | CASSYKQKVPEAFF | TGTGCCAGCAGTTACAAACAAAAGGTACCTGAAGCTTTCTTT
. | TRBJ1-1 | . | TRBV28 | CASSSNGPSEAFF | TGTGCCAGCAGCTCCAATGGGCCCTCCGAAGCTTTCTTT
many | TRBJ2-7 | TRBD2 | TRBV20-1 | CSASPGLAVDEQYF | TGCAGTGCCTCACCGGGACTAGCTGTCGACGAGCAGTACTTC
many | TRBJ2-5 | . | TRBV4-2 | CASSPRLEGVRGETQYF | TGTGCCAGCAGCCCGCGCCTAGAGGGAGTCAGGGGAGAGACCCAGTACTTC
many | TRBJ2-7 | . | TRBV13 | CASSWSGKQQYF | TGTGCCAGCAGTTGGTCAGGGAAGCAGCAGTACTTC
many | TRBJ2-7 | . | TRBV30 | CAWSVQVGLTGREQYF | TGTGCCTGGAGTGTACAGGTCGGACTCACGGGGAGAGAGCAGTACTTC
. | TRBJ2-7 | TRBD2 | TRBV11-2 | CASSLTSGRLWEQYF | TGTGCCAGCAGCCTAACTAGCGGGAGGCTGTGGGAGCAGTACTTC
many | TRBJ1-1 | . | TRBV4-1 | CASQQRRVDTEAFF | TGCGCCAGCCAACAAAGACGTGTGGACACTGAAGCTTTCTTT
many | TRBJ2-7 | . | TRBV20-1 | CSAPNARTQTSYEQYF | TGCAGTGCGCCGAACGCCCGGACCCAGACCTCCTACGAGCAGTACTTC
. | TRBJ2-7 | TRBD2 | TRBV10-3 | CAISEGTSGPYEQYF | TGTGCCATCAGTGAAGGGACTAGCGGACCCTACGAGCAGTACTTC
many | TRBJ1-2 | . | TRBV5-1 | CASSLDGRGSRRYTF | TGCGCCAGCAGCTTGGATGGCAGGGGAAGTAGGCGCTACACCTTC
many | TRBJ2-2 | . | TRBV12-3/TRBV12-4 | CASRSRGQQNTGELFF | TGTGCCAGCAGATCGCGGGGACAACAGAACACCGGGGAGCTGTTTTTT
few | TRBJ2-5 | . | TRBV5-1 | CASSMGPIGYQETQYF | TGCGCCAGCAGCATGGGACCCATCGGGTACCAAGAGACCCAGTACTTC
many | TRBJ2-7 | . | TRBV28 | CASSLGGRGTYEQYF | TGTGCCAGCAGTTTAGGGGGCAGGGGAACCTACGAGCAGTACTTC
many | TRBJ2-7 | TRBD2 | TRBV2 | CASSGLAVGYEQYF | TGTGCCAGCAGTGGACTAGCGGTAGGATACGAGCAGTACTTC
few | TRBJ1-5 | . | TRBV27 | CASTIGPMLGTVPNQPKHF | TGTGCCAGCACCATTGGTCCAATGTTGGGAACCGTGCCCAATCAGCCCAAGCATTTT
many | TRBJ2-6 | TRBD1 | TRBV11-2 | CASSLTGGTYSGANVLTF | TGTGCCAGCAGCCTAACAGGGGGCACCTACTCTGGGGCCAACGTCCTGACTTTC
many | TRBJ2-7 | . | TRBV25-1 | CASSETRTGRAHEQYF | TGTGCCAGCAGTGAAACCCGGACAGGGAGGGCCCACGAGCAGTACTTC